The 7 T cell receptor beta chains below come from one sample, sequenced in a study of PD-L1 blockade in urothelial cancer. As to time point: pretreatment peripheral blood. TCRdb's copy holds only in-frame clones and misses some; the assay was immunoSEQ multiplex PCR. Of around 130,000 clones in the sample, roughly 84% are singletons; the top ten hold roughly 3.5%. This sample comprised PBMCs, obtained around atezolizumab (anti-PD-L1) treatment. The receptors stem from a man aged 50 to 59 with urothelial cancer.

This clone appeared a single time. The chain joins TRBV28 to TRBJ2-2; maybe TRBD2 (6 bases). The CDR3 spans 16 residues. V gave up 7 bases and J gave up 3 bases, with 18 bases separating them. Germline assignment: CDR1 MDHEN and CDR2 SYDVKM. This CDR3 reads CASTGGAGRDTGELFF. CDR3 bases: TGTGCCAGCACCGGAGGAGCGGGTCGGGACACCGGGGAGCTGTTTTTT. Supplemented by reference TRBV28 and TRBJ2-2, the full variable domain reads DVKVTQSSRYLVKRTGEKVFLECVQDMDHENMFWYRQDPGLGLRLIYFSYDVKMKEKGDIPEGYSVSREKKERFSLILESASTNQTSMYLCASTGGAGRDTGELFFGEGSRLTVL.

The chain carries TRBV30 and TRBJ1-6; weak D call: TRBD1 (5 bases). The CDR3 covers 13 residues. V shed 2 bases and J shed 7 bases, with 9 bases lying between them. The germline gives CDR1 GTSNPN, CDR2 SVGIG (reference sequence). CDR3 in amino acids: CAWSFRTNSPLHF. In DNA, the CDR3 is TGTGCCTGGAGTTTCCGGACAAATTCACCCCTCCACTTT.

In this sample, this clone turned up a few times. V gene TRBV30 combines with J gene TRBJ2-1; D gene unclear. Germline V CDR1 and CDR2: GTSNPN, SVGIG (reference sequence). Deletions cut 2 bases from V and 5 bases from J, with 10 bases between. This CDR3 contains 13 residues. CDR3 DNA: TGTGCCTGGAGTTCACAGAGTAACAATGAGCAGTTCTTC. This translates into CAWSSQSNNEQFF.

This chain connects TRBV6-1 to TRBJ2-2; 14 positions agree with TRBD2. Germline CDR1 and CDR2: MNHNS and SASEGT. V was pared by 10 bases and J by 7 bases, with 5 bases of the junction left unmatched. The CDR3 has 14 amino acids. CDR3 DNA sequence: TGTGCCACAGGGACTAGCGGGAGTTTCGGGGAGCTGTTTTTT. This encodes CATGTSGSFGELFF.

This clone was found a few times. V is TRBV2 and J is TRBJ2-3; a weak D match, TRBD2 (6 bases). CDR3 length: 14 amino acids. Germline V gene sequence: CDR1 SNHLY, CDR2 FYNNEI. Trimming removed 7 bases from V and 6 bases from J, with 17 bases in between. The CDR3 DNA is TGTGCCAGCACCCAAAGGGCGGGATGGGATACGCAGTATTTT. This encodes CASTQRAGWDTQYF.

The chain employs TRBV7-2 and TRBJ2-3; D might be TRBD2 (6 bases). Trimming shortened V by 1 base and J by 0 bases, and 11 bases separated the two germline ends. Germline V CDR1 and CDR2: SGHTA, FQGNSA. This CDR3 spans 16 amino acids. In DNA form, the CDR3 reads TGTGCCAGCAGCTTAGGGGGACTCCTAAGCACAGATACGCAGTATTTT. It yields the protein CASSLGGLLSTDTQYF.

J is TRBJ1-3 and V is TRBV30; 9 bases align to TRBD1. V shed 3 bases and J 4 bases; nucleotides not matched to a gene: 4. CDR1 and CDR2 (germline): GTSNPN, SVGIG (reference sequence). The CDR3 consists of 14 residues. The CDR3 DNA is TGTGCCTGGAGAAACAGGGGGCAGGGAAACACCATATATTTT. This gives the protein CAWRNRGQGNTIYF.